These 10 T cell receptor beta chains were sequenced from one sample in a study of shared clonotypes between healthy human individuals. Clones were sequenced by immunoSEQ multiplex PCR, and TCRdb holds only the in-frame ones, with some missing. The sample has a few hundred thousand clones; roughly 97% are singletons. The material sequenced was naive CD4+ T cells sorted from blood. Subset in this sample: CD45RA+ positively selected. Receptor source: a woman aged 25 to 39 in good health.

In DNA, the CDR3 is TGTGCCAGCTCACCACTAGACAGGGAGGGCGGCCAGCCCCAGCATTTT. Its protein product is CASSPLDREGGQPQHF. This rearrangement joins TRBV18 to TRBJ1-5, with TRBD1 matching over 7 bases. The CDR3 contains 16 residues. V shed 1 base, J shed 7 bases, and the junction held 10 bases outside the gene matches. CDR1 and CDR2 from the germline V gene are KGHSH and LQKENI.

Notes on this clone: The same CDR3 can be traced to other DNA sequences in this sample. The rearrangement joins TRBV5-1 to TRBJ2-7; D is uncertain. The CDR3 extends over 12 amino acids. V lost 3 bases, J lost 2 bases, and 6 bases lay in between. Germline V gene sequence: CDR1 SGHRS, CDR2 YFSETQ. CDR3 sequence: CASSSGTYEQYF. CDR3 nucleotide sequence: TGCGCCAGCAGCTCCGGCACCTACGAGCAGTACTTC. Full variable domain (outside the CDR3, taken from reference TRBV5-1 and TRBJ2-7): KAGVTQTPRYLIKTRGQQVTLSCSPISGHRSVSWYQQTPGQGLQFLFEYFSETQRNKGNFPGRFSGRQFSNSRSEMNVSTLELGDSALYLCASSSGTYEQYFGPGTRLTVT.

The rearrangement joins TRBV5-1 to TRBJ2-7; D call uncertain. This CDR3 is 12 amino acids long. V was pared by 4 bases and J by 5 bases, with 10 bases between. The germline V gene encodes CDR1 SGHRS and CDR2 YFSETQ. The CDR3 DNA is TGCGCCAGCAGCACCCTAGGGAACGAGCAGTACTTC. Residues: CASSTLGNEQYF.

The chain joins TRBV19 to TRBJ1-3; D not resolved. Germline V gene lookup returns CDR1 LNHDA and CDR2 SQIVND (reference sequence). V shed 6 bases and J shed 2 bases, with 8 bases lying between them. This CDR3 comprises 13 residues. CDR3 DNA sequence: TGTGCCAGTAGGTCTCACGCTGGAAACACCATATATTTT. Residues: CASRSHAGNTIYF.

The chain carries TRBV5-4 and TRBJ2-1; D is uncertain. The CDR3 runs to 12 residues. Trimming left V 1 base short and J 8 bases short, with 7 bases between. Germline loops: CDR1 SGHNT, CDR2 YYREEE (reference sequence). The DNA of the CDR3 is TGTGCCAGCAGCTTGTTGTCCCATGAGCAGTTCTTC. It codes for CASSLLSHEQFF.

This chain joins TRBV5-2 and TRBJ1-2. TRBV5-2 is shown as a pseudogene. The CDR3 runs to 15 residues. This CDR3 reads CASSLGGRENYGYTF. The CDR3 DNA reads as TGTGCCAGCAGCTTAGGTGGCAGAGAGAACTATGGCTACACCTTC.

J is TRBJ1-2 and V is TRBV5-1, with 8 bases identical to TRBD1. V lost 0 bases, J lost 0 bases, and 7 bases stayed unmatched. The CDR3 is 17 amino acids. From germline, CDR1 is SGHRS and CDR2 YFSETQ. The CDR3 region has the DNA TGCGCCAGCAGCTTGGGAACAGGGGGTGCAGCTAACTATGGCTACACCTTC. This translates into CASSLGTGGAANYGYTF.

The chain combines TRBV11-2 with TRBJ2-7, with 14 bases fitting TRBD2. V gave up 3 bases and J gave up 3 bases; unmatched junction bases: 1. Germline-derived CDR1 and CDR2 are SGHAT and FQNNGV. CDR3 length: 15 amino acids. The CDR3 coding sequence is TGTGCCAGCAGCTTGACTAGCGGGAGGGGCTACGAGCAGTACTTC. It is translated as CASSLTSGRGYEQYF.

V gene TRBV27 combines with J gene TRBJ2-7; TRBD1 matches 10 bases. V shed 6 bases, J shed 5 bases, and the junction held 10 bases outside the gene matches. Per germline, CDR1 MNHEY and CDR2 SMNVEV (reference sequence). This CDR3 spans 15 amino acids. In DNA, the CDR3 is TGTGCCAGCAGGAGGACAGGGGGTCTTGAGGACGAGCAGTACTTC. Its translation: CASRRTGGLEDEQYF.

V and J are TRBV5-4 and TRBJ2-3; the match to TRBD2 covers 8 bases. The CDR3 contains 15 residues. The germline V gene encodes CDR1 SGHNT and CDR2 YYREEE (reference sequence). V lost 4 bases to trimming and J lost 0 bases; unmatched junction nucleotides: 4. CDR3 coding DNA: TGTGCCAGCAGCGACTCTAGCGGGAGCACAGATACGCAGTATTTT. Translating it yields CASSDSSGSTDTQYF.